Below are 30 T cell receptor beta chains sequenced from a single sample in a study of T cell clones after liver transplantation. TCRdb keeps only in-frame clones here, not all; method: immunoSEQ multiplex PCR. The table has about 120,000 clones, approximately 90% seen once. Sequenced material: CD4+ T cells from blood, taken 12 months after liver transplant. These receptors were obtained from a human patient who received a liver transplant. T cells may partly derive from the graft donor.

This chain connects TRBV29-1 to TRBJ1-5; 8 positions agree with TRBD1. Germline CDR1 reads SQVTM; CDR2 reads ANQGSEA. This CDR3 is built from 13 residues. V was clipped by 8 bases and J by 5 bases; unmatched bases: 8. The CDR3 nucleotides are TGCAGCCACGGACAGGGAATTGATCAGCCCCAGCATTTT. As protein: CSHGQGIDQPQHF.

The chain is built from TRBV5-1 and TRBJ2-7; TRBD1 matches 8 bases. V was clipped by 3 bases and J by 7 bases; unmatched bases: 9. CDR1 SGHRS and CDR2 YFSETQ come from the germline V gene. This CDR3 has 14 residues. DNA of the CDR3: TGCGCCAGCAGCTCGGGACAGGCCAGTGGGGAGCAGTACTTC. Encoded protein: CASSSGQASGEQYF.

The genes are TRBV6-6 and TRBJ2-7; 10 bases agree with TRBD1. Germline values: CDR1 MNHNY, CDR2 SVGAGI (reference sequence). The CDR3 runs to 15 residues. Trimming took 10 bases from V and 3 from J; bases not matched to a gene: 12. CDR3 loop: CATTRGGQGFYEQYF. DNA for the CDR3: TGTGCCACCACCCGAGGGGGACAGGGGTTCTACGAGCAGTACTTC.

The V gene is TRBV2, the J gene TRBJ1-2; TRBD1 aligns across 7 bases. Trimming removed 6 bases from V and 6 bases from J; junction bases left unmatched: 10. The CDR3 loop spans 14 amino acids. Germline CDR1 SNHLY, CDR2 FYNNEI. The CDR3: CASSYKTGSHGYTF. The CDR3 nucleotides read TGTGCCAGCAGCTATAAGACAGGGTCCCATGGCTACACCTTC.

The chain carries TRBV5-1 and TRBJ2-1; perhaps TRBD1 as D (5 bases). This CDR3 has 12 residues. Deletions cut 4 bases from V and 7 bases from J, with 9 bases between. Germline CDR1 SGHRS, CDR2 YFSETQ. Here the CDR3 reads CASSEQGNEQFF. The CDR3 DNA reads TGCGCCAGCAGCGAGCAGGGTAATGAGCAGTTCTTC.

This clone has just a few counts. The CDR3 protein is CASSLDSRVTVNTEAFF. In nucleotides, the CDR3 is TGTGCCAGCAGCTTAGATTCTAGGGTCACGGTGAACACTGAAGCTTTCTTT. This chain links TRBV11-2 with TRBJ1-1; no clear D gene. Germline assignment: CDR1 SGHAT and CDR2 FQNNGV. Trimming pared 0 bases from V and 0 bases from J, leaving 14 bases between. The CDR3 contains 17 residues.

The CDR3 loop is CASSGRGGVSGNTIYF. The DNA of the CDR3 is TGTGCCAGCAGCGGTCGTGGAGGAGTCTCTGGAAACACCATATATTTT. The V call is TRBV5-6, the J call TRBJ1-3; D unresolved. Germline assignment: CDR1 SGHDT and CDR2 YYEEEE. The germline V and J ends were trimmed by 4 bases and 0 bases, with 14 bases remaining between them. This CDR3 contains 16 residues.

The chain is built from TRBV10-1 and TRBJ1-5; D uncertain. The V gene's germline CDR1 is WNHNN and CDR2 SYGVQD (reference sequence). V gave up 7 bases and J gave up 0 bases, with 10 bases separating them. The CDR3 extends over 14 amino acids. CDR3 residues: CASNGRSSNQPQHF. The CDR3 DNA reads as TGCGCCAGCAACGGACGTTCTAGCAATCAGCCCCAGCATTTT.

This chain links TRBV5-1 with TRBJ2-5; 12 bases agree with TRBD2. This CDR3 is 16 amino acids long. With 4 bases clipped from V and 1 base from J, the junction kept 5 bases outside the gene matches. Germline V gives CDR1 SGHRS, CDR2 YFSETQ. In DNA form, the CDR3 reads TGCGCCAGCAGCCGGACTAGCGGGACGGCCCAAGAGACCCAGTACTTC. It specifies CASSRTSGTAQETQYF.

The chain's CDR3 is CASSKQGLETQYF. The CDR3 DNA reads TGTGCCAGCAGCAAACAGGGTTTGGAGACCCAGTACTTC. The chain carries TRBV7-7 and TRBJ2-5, with TRBD1 as a possible D gene (6 bases). The CDR3 runs 13 residues. Germline CDR1 SSHAT, CDR2 FNYEAQ (reference sequence). Between the trimmed V and J ends, which lost 5 bases and 5 bases, there was a span of 12 bases.

V usage is TRBV28 and J usage is TRBJ1-2; 10 nucleotides line up with TRBD1. The CDR3 is made up of 17 amino acids. CDR1 MDHEN and CDR2 SYDVKM come from the germline V gene. Germline trimming cut 6 bases from V and 11 bases from J; bases unmatched to any gene: 21. The CDR3 loop reads CASSTSGQGTSLGGYTF. The CDR3 region has the DNA TGTGCCAGCAGCACCTCGGGACAGGGGACCTCCTTGGGTGGTTACACCTTC.

This chain joins TRBV7-2 and TRBJ2-5; no reliable D call. The CDR3 consists of 14 residues. Deletions cut 7 bases from V and 5 bases from J, with 17 bases between. The germline CDR1 and CDR2 sequences are SGHTA and FQGNSA. The DNA for the CDR3 is TGTGCCAGCATCCCCCTCCAGGCGTTGGAGACCCAGTACTTC. Protein product: CASIPLQALETQYF.

The chain carries TRBV18 and TRBJ1-1; D unresolved. The CDR3 covers 13 residues. CDR1 KGHSH and CDR2 LQKENI come from the germline V gene. Trimming cost V 1 base and J 5 bases, with 8 bases left between them. The DNA for the CDR3 is TGTGCCAGCTCACCACAAGAGGAAACTGAAGCTTTCTTT. It translates to CASSPQEETEAFF.

The chain combines TRBV2 with TRBJ2-1, with 9 bases that match TRBD1. V shed 6 bases and J 8 bases; nucleotides not matched to a gene: 11. From germline, CDR1 is SNHLY and CDR2 FYNNEI. This CDR3 region has 15 residues. In nucleotides, the CDR3 is TGTGCCAGCAGGCCCGGACAGGGGAGTAGCGATGAGCAGTTCTTC. Its translation is CASRPGQGSSDEQFF. Full variable domain (remainder filled in from reference TRBV2 and TRBJ2-1): EPEVTQTPSHQVTQMGQEVILRCVPISNHLYFYWYRQILGQKVEFLVSFYNNEISEKSEIFDDQFSVERPDGSNFTLKIRSTKLEDSAMYFCASRPGQGSSDEQFFGPGTRLTVL.

The rearrangement links TRBV5-8 to TRBJ2-3, with a tentative D call TRBD1 (6 bases). V was pared by 5 bases and J by 0 bases, with 16 bases between. Germline lookup yields CDR1 SGHTS and CDR2 YDEGEE. The CDR3 runs to 16 residues. CDR3 region: CASSTSWTESTDTQYF. In DNA form, the CDR3 reads TGTGCCAGCAGTACGTCCTGGACAGAGAGCACAGATACGCAGTATTTT.

The gene calls are TRBV11-3 and TRBJ2-5; 8 bases line up with TRBD1. Germline-derived CDR1 and CDR2 are SGHNT and YENEEA. This CDR3 region has 14 residues. The trim removed 5 bases at V and 4 bases at J, leaving 6 bases unmatched. In DNA form, the CDR3 reads TGTGCCAGCAGCGCTGGACAGGGTCGAGAGACCCAGTACTTC. It specifies CASSAGQGRETQYF.

This sequence joins TRBV5-1 and TRBJ2-7; weak D call: TRBD1 (6 bases). The CDR3 covers 14 residues. Germline V gene lookup returns CDR1 SGHRS and CDR2 YFSETQ. The V end lost 2 bases, the J end lost 2 bases, and 11 bases lay between the germline ends. In DNA form, the CDR3 reads TGCGCCAGCAGCTTTGGCAGGGGAGCCTACGAGCAGTACTTC. Residues: CASSFGRGAYEQYF.

The chain joins TRBV29-1 to TRBJ2-7; 7 nucleotides match TRBD1. The CDR3 has 11 amino acids. Looked up from germline, CDR1 is SQVTM and CDR2 is ANQGSEA. The trim removed 7 bases at V and 3 bases at J, leaving 3 bases unmatched. DNA of the CDR3: TGCAGCGGCCGGGACAGCTACGAGCAGTACTTC. Translated: CSGRDSYEQYF.

The J gene is TRBJ2-2, the V gene TRBV7-9, with no clear D. V was pared by 5 bases and J by 1 base, with 11 bases between. The CDR3 contains 15 residues. The germline gives CDR1 SEHNR, CDR2 FQNEAQ (reference sequence). The chain's CDR3 is CASSPDTLNTGELFF. DNA of the CDR3: TGTGCCAGCAGCCCTGACACTCTGAACACCGGGGAGCTGTTTTTT.

This clone was seen once. This chain links TRBV27 with TRBJ2-2; D is ambiguous. This CDR3 has 14 residues. CDR1 and CDR2 (germline): MNHEY, SMNVEV (reference sequence). V lost 3 bases, J lost 3 bases, and 8 bases lay in between. The CDR3 loop reads CASSFMEYTGELFF. The CDR3 region has the DNA TGTGCCAGCAGTTTTATGGAGTACACCGGGGAGCTGTTTTTT.

The CDR3 spells CASSYLGLTPGGELFF. CDR3 coding DNA: TGTGCCAGCAGTTACCTCGGACTGACCCCGGGCGGGGAGCTGTTTTTT. The chain is built from TRBV6-5 and TRBJ2-2; D might be TRBD2 (5 bases). The CDR3 is made up of 16 amino acids. V lost 2 bases, J lost 7 bases, and 17 bases lay in between. Germline V CDR1 and CDR2: MNHEY, SVGAGI.

This clone was observed once. This chain links TRBV5-1 with TRBJ1-1; D is uncertain. Germline loops: CDR1 SGHRS, CDR2 YFSETQ. The CDR3 has 14 amino acids. V was cut by 0 bases and J by 1 base, with 7 bases left in between. CDR3 coding DNA: TGCGCCAGCAGCTTGGCGGGGAAGAACACTGAAGCTTTCTTT. Amino acid sequence: CASSLAGKNTEAFF.

The J gene is TRBJ2-7, the V gene TRBV19, with 10 bases lining up with TRBD2. Germline CDR1 reads LNHDA; CDR2 reads SQIVND (reference sequence). This CDR3 comprises 16 residues. Unmatched junction bases numbered 7, after V lost 3 bases and J lost 2 bases. The CDR3 nucleotides are TGTGCCAGTAGTATGCCCGCTAGCGGGAGACCCTACGAGCAGTACTTC. This sequence encodes CASSMPASGRPYEQYF.

The V and J genes are TRBV7-9 and TRBJ2-1; a possible D gene is TRBD2 (5 bases). The length of the CDR3 is 16 residues. From germline, CDR1 is SEHNR and CDR2 FQNEAQ (reference sequence). The V gene lost 5 bases and the J gene lost 0 bases, with 14 bases spanning the gap. DNA for the CDR3: TGTGCCAGCAGCACCCTCGGGCGGGTCTCCTACAATGAGCAGTTCTTC. This codes for CASSTLGRVSYNEQFF.

This clone was counted a few times. The chain carries TRBV9 and TRBJ1-2, with a weak D call TRBD1 (6 bases). The V gene lost 4 bases and the J gene lost 8 bases, with 21 bases spanning the gap. Germline CDR1 SGDLS, CDR2 YYNGEE. This CDR3 is 15 amino acids long. CDR3 coding DNA: TGTGCCAGCAGCCTGGCGGGGGGCCCGCTCGCCGGCTACACCTTC. Protein product: CASSLAGGPLAGYTF.

The chain recombines TRBV6-5 with TRBJ2-5, with TRBD2 matching over 7 bases. The germline V gene has CDR1 MNHEY and CDR2 SVGAGI. V lost 1 base and J lost 3; bases outside the gene matches: 2. This CDR3 has 14 residues. The CDR3 protein is CASSYWAGEETQYF. In DNA, the CDR3 is TGTGCCAGCAGTTACTGGGCGGGAGAAGAGACCCAGTACTTC.

This chain uses TRBV15 with TRBJ2-2, with D unresolved. This CDR3 is built from 14 residues. Germline V gene data show CDR1 as LNHNV and CDR2 as YYDKDF (reference sequence). The V end was cut by 0 bases, the J end by 1 base, with 3 bases between. In nucleotides, the CDR3 is TGTGCCACCAGCAGAGAACTGAACACCGGGGAGCTGTTTTTT. Amino acid sequence: CATSRELNTGELFF.

Only a few counts were recorded for this clone. The gene calls are TRBV5-4 and TRBJ2-7, with 7 bases matching TRBD2. The CDR3 contains 14 residues. The V and J ends lost 2 bases and 4 bases, in that order; junction bases with no gene match: 6. Germline V gene sequence: CDR1 SGHNT, CDR2 YYREEE (reference sequence). The CDR3 DNA reads as TGTGCCAGCAGCTTAGGAACGCGGGAGTACGAGCAGTACTTC. Amino acid sequence: CASSLGTREYEQYF.

The CDR3 region has the DNA TGTGCCTGGAGTGGGTACCCGCCCCTAGAGCAGTTCTTC. It is translated as CAWSGYPPLEQFF. V and J are TRBV30 and TRBJ2-1; no clear D. Deletions cut 1 base from V and 10 bases from J, with 14 bases between. This CDR3 comprises 13 residues. CDR1 GTSNPN and CDR2 SVGIG come from the germline V gene (reference sequence).

This chain uses TRBV15 with TRBJ1-4; possibly TRBD1 for D (6 bases). The CDR3 has 16 amino acids. The germline gives CDR1 LNHNV, CDR2 YYDKDF (reference sequence). The V gene lost 5 bases and the J gene lost 8 bases, with 21 bases spanning the gap. In DNA form, the CDR3 reads TGTGCCACCAGCCGGGAGGGGGGCGCAGGGATGGAAAAACTGTTTTTT. This translates into CATSREGGAGMEKLFF.